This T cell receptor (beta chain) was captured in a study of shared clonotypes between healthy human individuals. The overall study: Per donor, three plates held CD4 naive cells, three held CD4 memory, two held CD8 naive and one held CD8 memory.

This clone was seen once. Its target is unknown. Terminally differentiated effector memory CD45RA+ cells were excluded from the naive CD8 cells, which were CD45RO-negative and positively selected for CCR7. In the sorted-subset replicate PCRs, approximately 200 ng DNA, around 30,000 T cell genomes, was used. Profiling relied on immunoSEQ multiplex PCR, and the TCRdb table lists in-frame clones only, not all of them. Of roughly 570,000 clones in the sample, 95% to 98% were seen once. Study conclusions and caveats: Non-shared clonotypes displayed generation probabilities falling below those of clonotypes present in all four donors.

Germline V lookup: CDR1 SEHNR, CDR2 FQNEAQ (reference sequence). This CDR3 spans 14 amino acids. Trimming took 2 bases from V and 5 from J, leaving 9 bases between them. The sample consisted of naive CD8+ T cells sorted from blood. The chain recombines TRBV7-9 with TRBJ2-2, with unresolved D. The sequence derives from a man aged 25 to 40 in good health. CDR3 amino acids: CASSLPLGTGELFF. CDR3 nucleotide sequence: TGTGCCAGCAGCTTACCATTGGGGACCGGGGAGCTGTTTTTT.